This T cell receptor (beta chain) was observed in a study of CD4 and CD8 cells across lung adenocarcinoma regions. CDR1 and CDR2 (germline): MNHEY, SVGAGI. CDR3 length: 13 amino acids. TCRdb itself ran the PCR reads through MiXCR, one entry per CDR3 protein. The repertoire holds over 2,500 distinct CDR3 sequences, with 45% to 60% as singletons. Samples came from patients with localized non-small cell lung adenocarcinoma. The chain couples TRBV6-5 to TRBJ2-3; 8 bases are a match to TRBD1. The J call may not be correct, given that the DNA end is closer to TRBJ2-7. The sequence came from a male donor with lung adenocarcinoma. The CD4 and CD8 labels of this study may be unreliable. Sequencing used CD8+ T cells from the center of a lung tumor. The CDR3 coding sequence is TGTGCCAGCAGTCACCAGGGGGCTAATGAGCAGTACTTC. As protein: CASSHQGANEQYF.